This entry concerns a single TCR beta chain. Its target is unknown. The data are from a study of shared clonotypes between healthy human individuals. General study results and limits: Naive CD4 clonotypes overlapped across a handful of donors at about 5.2%.

V was pared by 5 bases and J by 6 bases, with 20 bases between. This CDR3 has 16 residues. Germline lookup yields CDR1 SEHNR and CDR2 FQNEAQ (reference sequence). The authors divided CD4+ cells into CD45RA+ naive and CD45RA-negative memory subsets. An even split of each subset's genomic DNA across several immunoSEQ plates was performed. TCRdb's copy holds only in-frame clones and misses some; the assay was immunoSEQ multiplex PCR. The profile shows hundreds of thousands of clones, around 73% of them singletons. This clonotype was sampled from a woman between 25 and 40 years old in good health. V usage is TRBV7-9 and J usage is TRBJ2-4; possible D gene TRBD2, 7 bases. Sample: memory CD4+ T cells sorted from blood. The subset is: CD45RA-negative fraction. The CDR3 region is CASSPSRGAPINIQYF. CDR3 bases: TGTGCCAGCAGCCCTAGTCGGGGGGCTCCTATAAACATTCAGTACTTC.